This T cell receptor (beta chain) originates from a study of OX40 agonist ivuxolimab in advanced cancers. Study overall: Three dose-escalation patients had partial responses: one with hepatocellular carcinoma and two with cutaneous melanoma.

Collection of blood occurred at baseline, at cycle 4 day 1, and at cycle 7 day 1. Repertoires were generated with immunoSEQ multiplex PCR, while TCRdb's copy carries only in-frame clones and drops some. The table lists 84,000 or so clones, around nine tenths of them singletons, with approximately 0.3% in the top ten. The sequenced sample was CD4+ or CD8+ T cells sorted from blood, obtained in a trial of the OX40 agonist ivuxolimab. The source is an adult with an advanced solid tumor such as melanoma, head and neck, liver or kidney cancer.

Here the CDR3 reads CASSLAPGTNEKLFF. The CDR3 nucleotides are TGTGCCAGCAGCTTAGCCCCCGGGACTAATGAAAAACTGTTTTTT. The chain has TRBV7-2 and TRBJ1-4, with D unresolved. V dropped 0 bases and J dropped 2 bases, with 7 bases sitting between them. This CDR3 region has 15 residues. Germline values: CDR1 SGHTA, CDR2 FQGNSA.